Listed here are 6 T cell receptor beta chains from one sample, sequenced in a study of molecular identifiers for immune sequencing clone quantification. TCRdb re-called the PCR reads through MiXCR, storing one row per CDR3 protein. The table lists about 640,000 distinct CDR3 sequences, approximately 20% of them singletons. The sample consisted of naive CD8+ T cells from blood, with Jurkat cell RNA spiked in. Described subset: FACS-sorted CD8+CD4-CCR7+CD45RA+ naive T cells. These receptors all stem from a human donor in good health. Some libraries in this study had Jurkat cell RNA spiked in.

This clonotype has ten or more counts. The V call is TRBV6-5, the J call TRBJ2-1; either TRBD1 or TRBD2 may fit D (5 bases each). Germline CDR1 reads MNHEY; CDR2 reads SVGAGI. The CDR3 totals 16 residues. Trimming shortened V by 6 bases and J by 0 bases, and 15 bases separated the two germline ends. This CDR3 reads CASSPTRGSSYNEQFF. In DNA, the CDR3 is TGTGCCAGCAGCCCAACCCGGGGCAGCTCCTACAATGAGCAGTTCTTC.

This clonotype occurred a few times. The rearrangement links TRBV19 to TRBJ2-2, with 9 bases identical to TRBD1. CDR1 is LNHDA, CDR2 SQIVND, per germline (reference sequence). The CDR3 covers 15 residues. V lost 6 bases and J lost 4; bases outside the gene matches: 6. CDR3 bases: TGTGCCAGTAGATGGACAGGGGTGGCCACCGGGGAGCTGTTTTTT. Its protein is CASRWTGVATGELFF.

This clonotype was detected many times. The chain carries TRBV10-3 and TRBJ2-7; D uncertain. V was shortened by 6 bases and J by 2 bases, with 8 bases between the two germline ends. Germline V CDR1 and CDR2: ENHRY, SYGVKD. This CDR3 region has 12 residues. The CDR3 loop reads CAIRGYTYEQYF. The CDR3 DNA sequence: TGTGCCATCAGGGGGTATACCTACGAGCAGTACTTC.

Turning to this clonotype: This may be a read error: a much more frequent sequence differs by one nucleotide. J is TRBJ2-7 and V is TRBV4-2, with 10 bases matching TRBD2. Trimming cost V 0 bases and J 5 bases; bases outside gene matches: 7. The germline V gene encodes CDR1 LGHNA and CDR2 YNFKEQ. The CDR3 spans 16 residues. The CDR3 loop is CASSQEAAGGRDEQYF. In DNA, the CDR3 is TGTGCCAGCAGCCAAGAAGCAGCGGGAGGGCGCGACGAGCAGTACTTC.

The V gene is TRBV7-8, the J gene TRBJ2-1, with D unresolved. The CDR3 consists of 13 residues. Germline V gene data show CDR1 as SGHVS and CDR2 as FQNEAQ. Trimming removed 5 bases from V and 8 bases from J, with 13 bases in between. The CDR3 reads CASSPTLRDEQFF. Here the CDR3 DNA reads TGTGCCAGCAGCCCGACCCTAAGGGATGAGCAGTTCTTC.

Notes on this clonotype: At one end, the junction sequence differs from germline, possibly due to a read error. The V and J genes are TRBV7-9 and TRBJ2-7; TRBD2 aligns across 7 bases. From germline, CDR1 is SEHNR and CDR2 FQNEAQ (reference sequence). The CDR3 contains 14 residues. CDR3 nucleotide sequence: TGTGCCAGCGGCTTTTCTATAGCGGGTTTCGAGCAGTACTTC. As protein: CASGFSIAGFEQYF.